These T cell receptor beta chains were read from a single sample in a study of response to subunit inactivated influenza vaccine. In TCRdb, the RT-PCR reads were re-called with MiXCR into one record per CDR3 protein. The data contain almost 600,000 distinct CDR3 sequences, roughly 15% of them seen just once; the ten biggest clones take up approximately 10%. The sequenced sample was PBMCs from blood, obtained 11 to 12 days after vaccination. These receptors came from a man aged 45-60 years who received an inactivated influenza vaccine. Both conserved end residues are part of each CDR3. D genes are given only for firm matches. The listing skips clone size in some rows; elsewhere it reads once, few, many or a size class.

D	V	size	J	DNA	CDR3
TRBD1	TRBV25-1	.	TRBJ2-7	TGTGCCAGCAGTGAATACCTAGGGACAGGCGACGAGCAGTACTTC	CASSEYLGTGDEQYF
TRBD2	TRBV20-1	.	TRBJ2-7	TGCAGTGCCGGGGGGGTAGCTACGCCCGTCTACGAGCAGTACTTC	CSAGGVATPVYEQYF
TRBD1	TRBV4-1	few	TRBJ2-2	TGCGCCAGCAGCCGAGGTCCGGGACAGTACACCGGGGAGCTGTTTTTT	CASSRGPGQYTGELFF
.	TRBV5-5	.	TRBJ2-5	TGTGCCAGCAGCTTATCGGACATCCCCAGGACCCAGTACTTC	CASSLSDIPRTQYF
.	TRBV19	.	TRBJ2-1	TGTGCCAGTACCCCGCGAGACAGGCTTCGGCAGTTCTTC	CASTPRDRLRQFF
TRBD2	TRBV7-2	many	TRBJ2-3	TGTGCCAGCAGCTTAGTGTCTAGCGGGGTAGGGGATACGCAGTATTTT	CASSLVSSGVGDTQYF
TRBD1	TRBV11-2	many	TRBJ1-1	TGTGCCAGCAGCCCCCTCCGGGACAGCTTGAACACTGAAGCTTTCTTT	CASSPLRDSLNTEAFF
.	TRBV20-1	many	TRBJ2-7	TGCAGTGCTCCAAGATTCGGCTACGAGCAGTACTTC	CSAPRFGYEQYF
.	TRBV11-2	few	TRBJ1-1	TGTGCCAGCAGCTTAGGTCTGGGGGAGGGCACTGAAGCTTTCTTT	CASSLGLGEGTEAFF
.	TRBV7-2	many	TRBJ1-2	TGTGCCAGTGTCAGAGGGCAGCGCTTTAACTATGGCTACACCTTC	CASVRGQRFNYGYTF
TRBD1	TRBV24-1	.	TRBJ2-1	TGTGCCACCAGTGACCCAACAGGGGTAGGTTGGCAGTTCTTC	CATSDPTGVGWQFF
TRBD1	TRBV6-2/TRBV6-3	few	TRBJ1-5	TGTGCCAGCAGATCGGGACAGGGGGCAATAAATCAGCCCCAGCATTTT	CASRSGQGAINQPQHF
.	TRBV19	.	TRBJ2-1	TGTGCCAGTAGTCCCGCCGGGATCTCCTACAATGAGCAGTTCTTC	CASSPAGISYNEQFF
.	TRBV5-1	few	TRBJ2-7	TGCGCCAGCAGCCCCTTGGGTTGGGGCTACGAGCAGTACTTC	CASSPLGWGYEQYF
.	TRBV9	.	TRBJ2-5	TGTGCCAGCAGCGTTTCCCCCCCAAGGAGGTTTCAAGAGACCCAGTACTTC	CASSVSPPRRFQETQYF
.	TRBV5-4	few	TRBJ2-5	TGTGCCAGCAGCTCTTCGGGGTGGGGAGAGACCCAGTACTTC	CASSSSGWGETQYF
.	TRBV19	.	TRBJ2-1	TGTGCCAGTAGAAGGACGCTTGACTACAATGAGCAGTTCTTC	CASRRTLDYNEQFF
TRBD1	TRBV7-9	.	TRBJ1-1	TGTGCCAGCAGCTTAGGTGCCAGGGGGCTTACTGAAGCTTTCTTT	CASSLGARGLTEAFF
TRBD1	TRBV12-3/TRBV12-4	few	TRBJ2-2	TGTGCCAGCAGTTCCGGGACAGGGATAAACACCGGGGAGCTGTTTTTT	CASSSGTGINTGELFF
TRBD1	TRBV20-1	.	TRBJ2-5	TGCAGTGCGTCCGGGACAGAAGAGACCCAGTACTTC	CSASGTEETQYF
.	TRBV12-3/TRBV12-4	.	TRBJ1-5	TGTGCCAGCAGCGGGACACTTAGCAATCAGCCCCAGCATTTT	CASSGTLSNQPQHF
.	TRBV5-6	many	TRBJ1-6	TGTGCCAGCAGCCCCCGGGCCGCGGTTTTGGATTCACCCCTCCACTTT	CASSPRAAVLDSPLHF
.	TRBV20-1	.	TRBJ2-1	TGCAGTGCTCGAGTCCCGCTGGAGCCCAATGAGCAGTTCTTC	CSARVPLEPNEQFF
.	TRBV5-1	few	TRBJ2-7	TGCGCCAGCAGCTTGGCGACTCTTAGCATGAACGAGCAGTACTTC	CASSLATLSMNEQYF
.	TRBV11-2	few	TRBJ2-7	TGTGCCAGCAGGCCTGCCTTCGGATCCTACGAGCAGTACTTC	CASRPAFGSYEQYF
TRBD2	TRBV7-3	.	TRBJ2-1	TGTGCCAGCAGCTTAAGCACGGGAGGGCGGGGTGAGCAGTTCTTC	CASSLSTGGRGEQFF
.	TRBV6-5	.	TRBJ1-4	TGTGCCAGCAGTTACAGGCAGGGAAAGACTTATGAAAAACTGTTTTTT	CASSYRQGKTYEKLFF
.	TRBV29-1	many	TRBJ2-7	TGCAGCGTTGGAGGGGTAGCCTACGAGCAGTACTTC	CSVGGVAYEQYF
.	TRBV5-6	.	TRBJ1-5	TGTGCCAGCAGCCGGTGGGCGGGCGACGGCAATCAGCCCCAGCATTTT	CASSRWAGDGNQPQHF